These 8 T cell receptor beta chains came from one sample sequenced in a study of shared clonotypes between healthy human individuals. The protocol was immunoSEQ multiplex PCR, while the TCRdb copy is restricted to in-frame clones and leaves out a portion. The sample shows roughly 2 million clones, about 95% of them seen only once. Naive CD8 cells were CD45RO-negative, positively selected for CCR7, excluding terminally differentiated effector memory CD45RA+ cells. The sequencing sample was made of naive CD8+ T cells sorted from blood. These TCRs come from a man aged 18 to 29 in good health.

This chain's CDR3 is CSVDNGGTNTEAFF. The DNA for the CDR3 is TGCAGCGTTGATAACGGGGGGACTAACACTGAAGCTTTCTTT. The chain employs TRBV29-1 and TRBJ1-1; D might be TRBD1 (5 bases). The V end was cut by 3 bases, the J end by 2 bases, with 13 bases between. There are 14 residues in the CDR3. In germline, CDR1 is SQVTM, CDR2 ANQGSEA.

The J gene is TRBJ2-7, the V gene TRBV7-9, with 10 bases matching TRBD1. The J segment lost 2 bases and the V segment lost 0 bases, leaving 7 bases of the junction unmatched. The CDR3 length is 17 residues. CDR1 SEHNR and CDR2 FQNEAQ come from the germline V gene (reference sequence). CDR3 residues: CASSLAPDRGATYEQYF. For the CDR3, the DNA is TGTGCCAGCAGCTTAGCGCCGGACAGGGGGGCCACCTACGAGCAGTACTTC. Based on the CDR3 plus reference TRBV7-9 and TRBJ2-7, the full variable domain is DTGVSQNPRHKITKRGQNVTFRCDPISEHNRLYWYRQTLGQGPEFLTYFQNEAQLEKSRLLSDRFSAERPKGSFSTLEIQRTEQGDSAMYLCASSLAPDRGATYEQYFGPGTRLTVT.

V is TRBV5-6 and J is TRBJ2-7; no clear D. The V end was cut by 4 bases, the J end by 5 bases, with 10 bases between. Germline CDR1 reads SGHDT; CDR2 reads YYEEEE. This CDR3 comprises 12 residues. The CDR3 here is CASSRSNNEQYF. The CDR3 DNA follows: TGTGCCAGCAGCCGGTCAAATAACGAGCAGTACTTC.

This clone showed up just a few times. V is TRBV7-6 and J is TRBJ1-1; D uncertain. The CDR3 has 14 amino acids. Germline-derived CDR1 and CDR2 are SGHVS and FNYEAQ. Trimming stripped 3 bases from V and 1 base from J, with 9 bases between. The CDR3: CASSLDHGNTEAFF. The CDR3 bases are TGTGCCAGCAGCTTGGACCACGGGAACACTGAAGCTTTCTTT.

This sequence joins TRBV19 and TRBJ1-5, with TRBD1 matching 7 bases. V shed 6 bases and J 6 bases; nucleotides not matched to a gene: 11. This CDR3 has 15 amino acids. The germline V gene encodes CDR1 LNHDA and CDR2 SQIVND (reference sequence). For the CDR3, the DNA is TGTGCCAGTAGGGGCCCACGACAGGGCACTCAGCCCCAGCATTTT. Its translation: CASRGPRQGTQPQHF.

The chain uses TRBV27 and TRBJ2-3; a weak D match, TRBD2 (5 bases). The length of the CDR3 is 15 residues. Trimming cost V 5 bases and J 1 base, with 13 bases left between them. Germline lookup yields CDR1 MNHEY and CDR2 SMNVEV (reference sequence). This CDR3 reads CASSPIGVRTDTQYF. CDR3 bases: TGTGCCAGCAGTCCGATCGGGGTCCGCACAGATACGCAGTATTTT.

The CDR3 coding sequence is TGCGCCAGCAGCCAAGTGGCGAAAAGGTCGAACACTGAAGCTTTCTTT. Residues: CASSQVAKRSNTEAFF. The chain couples TRBV4-1 to TRBJ1-1; D unclear. Germline loops: CDR1 MGHRA, CDR2 YSYEKL. Trimming stripped 1 base from V and 1 base from J, with 13 bases between. CDR3 size: 16 residues.

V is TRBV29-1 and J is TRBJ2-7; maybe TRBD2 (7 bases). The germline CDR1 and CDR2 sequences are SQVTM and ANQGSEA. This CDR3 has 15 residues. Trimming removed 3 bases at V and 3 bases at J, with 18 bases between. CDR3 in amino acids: CSVDGWGGHSYEQYF. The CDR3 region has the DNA TGCAGCGTTGACGGCTGGGGGGGACACAGCTACGAGCAGTACTTC.